Below, 3 T cell receptor beta chains from the same sample are listed, as sequenced in a study of T cell responses to AZD1222 COVID-19 vaccine. Here immunoSEQ multiplex PCR was the method, and the copy in TCRdb shows in-frame clones only, minus some. The sample holds about 160,000 clones; about 90% are singletons and the top ten take about 4.5%. The sequences come from peripheral blood, collected on day 0 of MenACWY control vaccination. The source of these receptors is an adult in good health.

V is TRBV30 and J is TRBJ2-1; D is perhaps TRBD1 (5 bases). The V and J ends lost 1 base and 11 bases respectively, with 9 bases between them. Germline-derived CDR1 and CDR2 are GTSNPN and SVGIG (reference sequence). This CDR3 contains 11 residues. In nucleotides, the CDR3 is TGTGCCTGGAGTGGGGGCGGCAAGCAGTTCTTC. Protein: CAWSGGGKQFF. Variable domain in full (rest from reference TRBV30 and TRBJ2-1): SQTIHQWPATLVQPVGSPLSLECTVEGTSNPNLYWYRQAAGRGLQLLFYSVGIGQISSEVPQNLSASRPQDRQFILSSKKLLLSDSGFYLCAWSGGGKQFFGPGTRLTVL.

The rearrangement joins TRBV19 to TRBJ1-4; no definite D call. There are 13 residues in the CDR3. Germline-derived CDR1 and CDR2 are LNHDA and SQIVND (reference sequence). V was shortened by 3 bases and J by 7 bases, with 9 bases between the two germline ends. CDR3 amino acids: CASSMGRTEKLFF. As DNA, the CDR3 is TGTGCCAGTAGTATGGGAAGGACTGAAAAACTGTTTTTT.

The V call is TRBV6-5, the J call TRBJ1-1; D may be TRBD1 (5 bases). V was shortened by 6 bases and J by 4 bases, with 12 bases between the two germline ends. The CDR3 consists of 13 residues. The germline V gene has CDR1 MNHEY and CDR2 SVGAGI. CDR3 in amino acids: CASRAGFGTEAFF. As DNA, the CDR3 is TGTGCCAGCAGGGCAGGGTTTGGCACTGAAGCTTTCTTT.